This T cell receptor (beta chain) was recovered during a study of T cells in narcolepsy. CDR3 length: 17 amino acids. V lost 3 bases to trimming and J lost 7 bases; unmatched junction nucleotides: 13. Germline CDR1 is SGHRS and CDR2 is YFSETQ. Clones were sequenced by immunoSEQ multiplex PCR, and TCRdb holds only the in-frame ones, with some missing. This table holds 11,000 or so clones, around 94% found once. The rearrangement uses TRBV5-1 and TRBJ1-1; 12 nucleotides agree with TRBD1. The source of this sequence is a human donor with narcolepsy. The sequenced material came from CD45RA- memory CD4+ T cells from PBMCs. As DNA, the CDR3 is TGCGCCAGCAGCTCACGCCCCCCGGGACAGGGGGCCATTGAAGCTTTCTTT. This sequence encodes CASSSRPPGQGAIEAFF.